The T cell receptor (beta chain) under discussion was sequenced for a study of T cells after yellow fever vaccination. General study findings and limits: There was a small share of clonotypes that showed up in both the CD4 and CD8 compartments. The secondary response showed a weaker magnitude and a faster peak, day 5 versus 15.

In its sample, this clonotype was seen many times. What it binds is unknown. This CDR3 is built from 13 residues. Deletions cut 4 bases from V and 4 bases from J, with 10 bases between. The germline V gene encodes CDR1 MGHDK and CDR2 SYGVNS. Production of TCR cDNA was by 5'RACE template switching, which also added a universal primer site and UMIs. TCRdb fed the 5' RACE reads into MiXCR, producing one record per CDR3 protein. The sample lists more than 110,000 distinct CDR3 sequences, 5% to 8% occurring once. This chain joins TRBV25-1 and TRBJ1-1; tentative D call: TRBD1 (5 bases). Sequenced material: CD4+ T cells sorted from PBMCs, taken 10 days after the yellow fever booster vaccination. The sequence was obtained from a man aged 30-40 years who received the YFV17D yellow fever vaccine. The CDR3 sequence: CASSATGTTEAFF. The CDR3 nucleotides read TGTGCCAGCAGTGCGACGGGGACCACTGAAGCTTTCTTT.